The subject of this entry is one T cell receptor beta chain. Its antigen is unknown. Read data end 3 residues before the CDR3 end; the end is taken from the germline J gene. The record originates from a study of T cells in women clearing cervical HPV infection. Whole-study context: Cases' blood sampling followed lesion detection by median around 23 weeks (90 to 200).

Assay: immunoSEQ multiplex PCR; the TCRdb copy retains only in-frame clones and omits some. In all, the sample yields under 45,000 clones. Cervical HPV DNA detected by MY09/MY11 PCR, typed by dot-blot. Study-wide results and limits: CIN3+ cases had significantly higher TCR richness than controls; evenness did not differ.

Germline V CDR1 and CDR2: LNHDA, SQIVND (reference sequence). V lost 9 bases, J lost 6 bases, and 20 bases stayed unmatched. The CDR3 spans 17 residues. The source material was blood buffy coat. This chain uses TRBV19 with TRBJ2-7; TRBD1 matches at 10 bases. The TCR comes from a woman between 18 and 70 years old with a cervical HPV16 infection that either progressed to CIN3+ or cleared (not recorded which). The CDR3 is CASSRDRGSSATREQYF. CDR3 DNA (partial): TGTGCCAGCAGTCGGGACAGGGGTAGCTCGGCAACCCGCGAG. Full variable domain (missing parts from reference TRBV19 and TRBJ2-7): DGGITQSPKYLFRKEGQNVTLSCEQNLNHDAMYWYRQDPGQGLRLIYYSQIVNDFQKGDIAEGYSVSREKKESFPLTVTSAQKNPTAFYLCASSRDRGSSATREQYFGPGTRLTVT.